This T cell receptor (beta chain) was identified in a study of T-cell reconstitution after alpha-beta-depleted transplantation in children (dated by TCRdb to 2016 to 2017). Regarding the complete study: Using TCR repertoire profiling, the study followed T-cell immune reconstitution in a quantitative way in children after TCRalphabeta/CD19-depleted allogeneic hematopoietic cell transplantation. Study-wide findings and limitations: The apparently early alphabetaT-cell count recovery about two months after transplant was reportedly dependent on only several hundred rapidly expanded clones derived from non-depleted graft cells. Over subsequent months, a decline in hyperexpanded clone frequencies was noted, and after one year, T-cell counts and TCRbeta diversity were mostly ascribed to newly produced T cells. In some patients, the high TCRbeta diversity seen at day 60 was put down to recipient T cells and intrathymic progenitors that had survived conditioning.

This specimen's treatment or condition label, per the study, means: allogeneic hematopoietic cell transplantation with graft depleted of TCRalphabeta T cells and CD19 B cells. The children who served as transplant recipients had been given grafts of TCRalphabeta/CD19-depleted allogeneic hematopoietic cells. Trimming takes 4 bases off V and 5 bases off J; junction bases not matched to a gene: 14. The CDR3 starts with the cysteine, ends with the phenylalanine, and has 16 residues. Solely the CDR3 DNA is kept, with 48 bases framed from the first base. Per the germline V gene, SGDLS is the CDR1 and YYNGEE is the CDR2. The library was prepared using PCR. Sequenced on an Illumina HiSeq 2500. TCR libraries were prepared with molecular barcoding, using unique molecular identifiers to normalize TCRbeta repertoire quantification. The public reads were reprocessed in TCRdb via fastp at Q25 and MiXCR, keeping in-frame beta chains. Under each unique CDR3 protein, matching rows form one entry showing the most common genes and DNA. This sample holds approximately 300,000 distinct CDR3 sequences; over 9.5% were observed only once. The top ten clones comprise approximately 7.6% of the sample.

This clonotype appeared a few times. The specificity of this receptor is unknown. Base qualities were left out, and no much larger clone turns up one base away. In this chain, TRBV9 is recombined with TRBJ2-7, with 8 bases in between that match TRBD2. The sample was PBMCs, taken before TCRalphabeta/CD19-depleted stem cell transplant. The clonotype originates from a boy under two years old with acute myeloid leukemia, due to receive a stem cell transplant. The CDR3 amino acid sequence is: CASSPLPGTRAHEQYF. The DNA reads as follows: TGTGCCAGCAGCCCCCTCCCCGGGACTAGAGCACACGAGCAGTACTTC. The variable domain in full, with residues beyond the CDR3 obtained from the reference TRBV9 and TRBJ2-7 genes, is DSGVTQTPKHLITATGQRVTLRCSPRSGDLSVYWYQQSLDQGLQFLIQYYNGEERAKGNILERFSAQQFPDLHSELNLSSLELGDSALYFCASSPLPGTRAHEQYFGPGTRLTVT.